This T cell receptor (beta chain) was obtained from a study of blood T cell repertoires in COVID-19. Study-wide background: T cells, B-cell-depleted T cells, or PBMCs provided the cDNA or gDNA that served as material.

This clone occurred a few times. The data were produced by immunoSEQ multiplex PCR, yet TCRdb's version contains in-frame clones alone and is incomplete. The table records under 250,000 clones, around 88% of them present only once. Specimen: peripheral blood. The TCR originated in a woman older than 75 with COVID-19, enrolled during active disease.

The CDR3 loop reads CASSLRPREAFF. The CDR3 coding sequence is TGTGCCAGCAGTTTAAGGCCCAGGGAAGCTTTCTTT. This chain links TRBV12-3 or TRBV12-4 with TRBJ1-1, with D hard to call. The CDR3 runs to 12 residues. The V end was cut by 2 bases, the J end by 8 bases, with 9 bases between.